This entry describes one T cell receptor beta chain. No antigen is known for it. PCR was performed using 60 Vbeta and 13 Jbeta primers. TCRdb keeps only in-frame clones here, not all; method: immunoSEQ multiplex PCR. The table lists 55,000 to 80,000 clones. The data were obtained in a study of cytomegalovirus exposure and HLA in healthy donors. The wider study: One earlier analysis, a look at 180 million or so T cells, found some 100 million unique TCR beta sequences.

The CDR3 sequence is 18 residues long. With V trimmed by 1 base and J by 4 bases, 10 bases remained unmatched. CDR1 and CDR2 (germline): SGHTA, FQGNSA. The study, taken as a whole, reports: There were some public TCRs occurring in many donors, but most TCR sequences were rare. Previous analysis showed most TCR beta V segments were productive about 87% or about 30% of the time.

Sample: PBMCs. This receptor was taken from a man between 40 and 49 years old in good health and CMV-seronegative. The chain couples TRBV7-2 to TRBJ2-5; 12 bases are a match to TRBD1. The CDR3 nucleotides read TGTGCCAGCAGCTTAGTAGTCCCGGGACAGGGGGCTCGAGAGACCCAGTACTTC. Translated: CASSLVVPGQGARETQYF.